The entry below describes one T cell receptor (beta chain). Its antigen is not known. This sample was included in a study of cytomegalovirus exposure and HLA in healthy donors. Study at large: HLA-typed donors were the source of approximately 80 million unique TCRs held in an early data release. Broader study findings: In an earlier analysis, in under 700 donors, most V segments appeared productive either ~87% or ~30% of the time. A missense variant in DCLRE1C was later tied to TCR beta V- and J-gene trimming.

Trimming removed 4 bases from V and 4 bases from J, with 16 bases in between. Germline CDR1 is MGHRA and CDR2 is YSYEKL. The CDR3 consists of 16 residues. Donors showed nominal health when sampled, although they likely had unrecorded immune exposures. This PCR relied on a set of 60 Vbeta primers and 13 Jbeta primers. Libraries were prepared by immunoSEQ multiplex PCR; TCRdb keeps only in-frame clonotypes and omits some of them. The sample lists 140,000 or so clones, around 70% occurring once. The chain combines TRBV4-1 with TRBJ2-2, with D uncertain. The receptor's source is a man in his forties or fifties in good health and CMV-seronegative. The specimen was PBMCs. The CDR3, as DNA: TGCGCCAGCAGCCTGCCCCAGAGCGTGTTCACCGGGGAGCTGTTTTTT. Translation gives CASSLPQSVFTGELFF.